This T cell receptor beta chain was recorded in a study of beta chain features in type 1 diabetes. The overall study: When patients were set against healthy donors, age, gender and cell yields were similar. Taken together, all samples contributed approximately 110 million examined sorted cells. The study, taken as a whole, reports: In every one of the four CD4+ subsets, TCRB CDR3s were moderately but significantly shorter in Type 1 diabetes patients. Patients and controls would be equally affected if PCR favored shorter templates. TCRB repertoires of naive, central memory and Treg cells appeared more similar among patients than among healthy donors.

CDR1 is GTSNPN, CDR2 SVGIG, per germline (reference sequence). The length of the CDR3 is 16 residues. The V and J ends lost 0 bases and 5 bases, in that order; junction bases with no gene match: 9. Notes on this clone: What it recognizes is unknown.

Expressed TCRB transcripts were sequenced after all isolated RNA was converted to cDNA. TCRdb's table, derived via immunoSEQ multiplex PCR, lists solely in-frame clones and lacks some. The data show roughly 340,000 clones, less than 15% seen once. Sequenced: naive CD4+ T cells from blood. J is TRBJ2-1 and V is TRBV30, with 8 bases that match TRBD2. This receptor was identified in a young woman with type 1 diabetes. The CDR3 DNA follows: TGTGCCTGGAGTGTAGGACTAGCAGGGAGAAACAATGAGCAGTTCTTC. Its protein product is CAWSVGLAGRNNEQFF.